This T cell receptor (beta chain) was observed in a study of Graves' ophthalmopathy and Graves' hyperthyroidism (dated by TCRdb to about 2018). About the full investigation: Peripheral blood samples were taken at the time of initial diagnosis, before any treatment was given. TCR beta repertoire signatures were used to distinguish Graves' ophthalmopathy from Graves' hyperthyroidism and to predict progression to ophthalmopathy. In total, 135 blood samples were TCR-sequenced: some 43 ophthalmopathy, over 70 hyperthyroidism and about 17 hyperthyroidism-to-ophthalmopathy patients. A discovery set of 100 patients (43 ophthalmopathy, 55 to 60 stable hyperthyroidism) was enrolled to explore V-J signatures distinguishing ophthalmopathy from hyperthyroidism. An independent validation cohort was composed of some 18 hyperthyroidism patients and 17 patients who later progressed from hyperthyroidism to ophthalmopathy. In more than five hyperthyroidism patients, T-cell repertoires of thyroid tissue and blood were compared. Following sampling, methimazole starting at 30 mg daily was administered to hyperthyroidism patients, and high-dose intravenous methylprednisolone was administered to ophthalmopathy patients. The 100 discovery patients were randomly split 7:3 into training and test sets. The investigation overall reported the following: No statistical method was used to predetermine the sample size, and group allocation was not hidden from the investigators. In cross-validation, the 13-signature model distinguished ophthalmopathy from stable hyperthyroidism with 87.88% sensitivity and about 81% specificity, while in the test set the corresponding values were approximately 79% and 70%. In validation, the model predicted ophthalmopathy progression with nearly 71% sensitivity and roughly 72% specificity; about a dozen predicted patients were CT-confirmed with GO in a median of around 6 months. Among expanded thyroid clonotypes with frequency above 0.001, most also showed up in blood, which suggests that blood repertoires may reflect the thyroid immune response.

For repertoire sequencing, the TCR beta CDR3 regions were amplified from RNA transcripts. The first round was an RT-PCR using HTBI primers with the Qiagen OneStep RT-PCR kit, and this first round was followed by a second-round multiplex PCR, then size selection and purification. Libraries were sequenced on an Illumina HiSeq2000 using paired-end 100 bp reads. For the original study's pipeline: SOAPnuke was used to process the reads, removing any read that contained adapters or uncalled bases, had a mean Phred below 15, or lacked an exact match to the constant primer or identifier. COPE v1.2.5 was used to merge the high-quality paired reads. Each unique nucleotide sequence was treated as a clonotype, and MiTCR v1.1 was used to align the clonotypes to the IMGT TRB V, D and J references. The analysis was limited to V-J combinations with a frequency above 0.0001, which together covered roughly 99% of the repertoires. For each V-J combination, a TCR clonal expansion and chaos score was defined as the ratio of F50 clonal expansion to chaos observed in the TCRdist matrix. Welch's t-statistics and random forest were used to narrow the features down to 10 to 15 V-J combinations, which were then fed into a naive Bayes classifier. The Morisita-Horn index was used to measure how similar the thyroid and blood repertoires were. TCRdb reworked the public reads: Q25 trimming with fastp, MiXCR clone assembly, productive beta chains retained. Each record represents a unique CDR3 protein, reported with the most common genes and DNA among its rows. Here the V and J calls rest on TCRdb's processing, not on the authors' analysis. The sample contains about 400,000 distinct CDR3 sequences, approximately 20% of them found a single time. The top ten constitute about 1.4% of the sample.

The CDR3 holds 13 amino acids from the cysteine to the phenylalanine. CDR3 DNA only is kept here, 39 bases in frame from base 1. Between the V and J ends, shortened by 5 bases and 7 bases respectively, the junction contains 11 bases. Reading the germline V gene (reference sequence) gives CDR1 MNHEY and CDR2 SMNVEV. Ophthalmopathy patients were characterized by moderately to severely active disease, a Clinical Activity Score of at least 3, a NOSPECS grade of at least 4, and a disease duration under 3 months. Patients were excluded if they had other autoimmune diseases, uncontrolled infections, pregnancy or lactation. Diagnosis relied on clinical symptoms, serum thyroxine, TRAb, thyroid ultrasound and orbital computed tomography. Using Ficoll-Paque density gradient centrifugation, PBMCs were isolated from 8.5 to 10 ml of fresh peripheral blood. Total RNA was extracted using Trizol reagent, and RNA quality was checked on an Agilent 2100 Bioanalyzer.

This clonotype was counted at least ten times. The antigen it recognizes is unknown. Base-call qualities are not available, and no considerably larger clone is one nucleotide away. The clonotype was recovered from a woman aged 18-29 years with Graves' ophthalmopathy. Donor details come from another sample of the same person, matched by shared clones. Sequencing was carried out using peripheral blood. The sequence is built from TRBV27 and TRBJ2-2; the D gene is not confidently resolved. Read as DNA, the sequence is TGTGCCAGCAGTCCGAGTAGGCTCGGGGAGCTGTTTTTT. Its protein reads: CASSPSRLGELFF.